This T cell receptor (beta chain) was sequenced in a study of ipilimumab plus nivolumab after autologous stem cell transplantation. Overall study: DLBCL patients had primary refractory or relapsed disease.

Only in-frame clones appear in the TCRdb table, and some are missing; sequencing was by immunoSEQ multiplex PCR. The repertoire holds fewer than 95,000 clones, with about 83% as singletons. This clone was counted once. What it binds is unknown. Overall study results and limits: Per the authors, repertoire, Treg and microbiota data justify further study.

V trimming: 6 bases; J trimming: 4 bases; junction bases outside the gene matches: 6. The CDR3 consists of 14 residues. Germline V gene lookup returns CDR1 MRHNA and CDR2 SNTAGT. The chain links TRBV6-4 to TRBJ2-7; 10 nucleotides agree with TRBD1. The clonotype originates from a male donor with diffuse large B-cell lymphoma. The sample here was PBMCs, taken in a trial of ipilimumab plus nivolumab as post-transplant consolidation. The CDR3 DNA reads as TGTGCCAGCAGGCCGGGGACAGGGGAGTACGAGCAGTACTTC. Its translation: CASRPGTGEYEQYF.